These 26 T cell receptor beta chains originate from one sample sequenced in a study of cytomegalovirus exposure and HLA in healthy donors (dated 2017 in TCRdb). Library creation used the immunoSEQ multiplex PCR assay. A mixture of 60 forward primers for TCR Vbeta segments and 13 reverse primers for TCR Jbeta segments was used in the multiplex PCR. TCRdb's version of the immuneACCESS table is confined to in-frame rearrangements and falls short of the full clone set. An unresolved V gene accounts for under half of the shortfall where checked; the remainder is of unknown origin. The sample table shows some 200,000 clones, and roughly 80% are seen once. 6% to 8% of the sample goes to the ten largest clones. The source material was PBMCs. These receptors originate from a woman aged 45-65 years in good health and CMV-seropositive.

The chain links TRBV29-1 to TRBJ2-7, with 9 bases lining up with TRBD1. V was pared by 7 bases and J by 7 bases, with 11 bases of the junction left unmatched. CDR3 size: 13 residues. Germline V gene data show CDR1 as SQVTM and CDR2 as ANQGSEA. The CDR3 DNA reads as TGCAGCGCCGGGACAGGGACAGGAGGGGAGCAGTACTTC. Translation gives CSAGTGTGGEQYF.

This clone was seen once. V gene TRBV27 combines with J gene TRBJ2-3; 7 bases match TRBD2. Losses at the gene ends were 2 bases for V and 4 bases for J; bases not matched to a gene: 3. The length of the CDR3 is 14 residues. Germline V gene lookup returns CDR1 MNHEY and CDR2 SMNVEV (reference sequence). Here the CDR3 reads CASSLTGGADTQYF. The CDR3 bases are TGTGCCAGCAGTTTAACTGGGGGGGCAGATACGCAGTATTTT.

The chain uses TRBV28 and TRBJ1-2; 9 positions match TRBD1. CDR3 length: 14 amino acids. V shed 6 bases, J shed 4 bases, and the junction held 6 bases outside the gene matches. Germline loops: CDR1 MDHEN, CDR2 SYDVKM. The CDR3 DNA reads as TGTGCCAGCAGCCCGGCGGGACAGGGCTATGGCTACACCTTC. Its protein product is CASSPAGQGYGYTF.

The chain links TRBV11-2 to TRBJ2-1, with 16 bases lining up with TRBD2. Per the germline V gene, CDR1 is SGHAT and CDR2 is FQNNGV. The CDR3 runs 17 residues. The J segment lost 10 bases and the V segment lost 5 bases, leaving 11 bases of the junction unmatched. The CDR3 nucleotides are TGTGCCAGCAGCCCCGGGGGGACTAGCGGGGGGGCCGGCGAGCAGTTCTTC. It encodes CASSPGGTSGGAGEQFF.

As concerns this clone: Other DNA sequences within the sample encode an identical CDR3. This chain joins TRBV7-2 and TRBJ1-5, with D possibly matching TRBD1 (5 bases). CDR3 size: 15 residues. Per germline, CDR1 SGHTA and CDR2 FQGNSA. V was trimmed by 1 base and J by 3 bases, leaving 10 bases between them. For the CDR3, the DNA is TGTGCCAGCAGCTTAGGATCAGGGTCCAATCAGCCCCAGCATTTT. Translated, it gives CASSLGSGSNQPQHF.

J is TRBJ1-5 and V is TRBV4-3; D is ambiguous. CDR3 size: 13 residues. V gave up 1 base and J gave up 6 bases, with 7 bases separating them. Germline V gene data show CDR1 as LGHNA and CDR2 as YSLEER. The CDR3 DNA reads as TGCGCCAGCAGCCAAGGGGAGGCTCAGCCCCAGCATTTT. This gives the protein CASSQGEAQPQHF.

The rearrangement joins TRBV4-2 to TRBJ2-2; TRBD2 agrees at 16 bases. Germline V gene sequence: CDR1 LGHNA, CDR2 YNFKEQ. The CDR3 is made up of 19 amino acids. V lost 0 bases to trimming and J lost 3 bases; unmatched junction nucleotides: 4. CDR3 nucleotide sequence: TGTGCCAGCAGCCAAGATCGAGGGACTAGCGGGGGGGACACCGGGGAGCTGTTTTTT. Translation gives CASSQDRGTSGGDTGELFF.

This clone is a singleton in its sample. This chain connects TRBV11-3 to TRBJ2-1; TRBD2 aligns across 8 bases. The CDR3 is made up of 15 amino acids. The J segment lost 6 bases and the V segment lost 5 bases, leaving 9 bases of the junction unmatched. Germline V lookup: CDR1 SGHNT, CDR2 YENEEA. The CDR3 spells CASSPGTSGCNEQFF. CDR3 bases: TGTGCCAGCAGCCCCGGGACTAGTGGTTGCAATGAGCAGTTCTTC.

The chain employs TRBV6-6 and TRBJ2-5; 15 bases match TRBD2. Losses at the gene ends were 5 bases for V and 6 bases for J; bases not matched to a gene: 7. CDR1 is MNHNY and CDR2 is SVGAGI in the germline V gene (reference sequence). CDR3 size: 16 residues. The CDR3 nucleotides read TGTGCCAGCAGTCCCGGACTAGCGGGGGGGCCGAAGACCCAGTACTTC. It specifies CASSPGLAGGPKTQYF.

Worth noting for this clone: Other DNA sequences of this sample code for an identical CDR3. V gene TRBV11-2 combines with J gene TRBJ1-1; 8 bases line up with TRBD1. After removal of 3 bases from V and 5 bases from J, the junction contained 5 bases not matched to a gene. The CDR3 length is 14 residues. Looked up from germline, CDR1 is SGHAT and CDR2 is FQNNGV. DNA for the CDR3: TGTGCCAGCAGCTTTCTACAGGGGGGGACTGAAGCTTTCTTT. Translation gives CASSFLQGGTEAFF.

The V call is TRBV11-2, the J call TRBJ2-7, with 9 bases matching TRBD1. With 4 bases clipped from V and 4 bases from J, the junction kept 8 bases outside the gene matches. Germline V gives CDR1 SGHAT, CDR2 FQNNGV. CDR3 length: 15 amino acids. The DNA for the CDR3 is TGTGCCAGCAGCTCCCAGACAGGGGGTCTTTACGAGCAGTACTTC. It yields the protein CASSSQTGGLYEQYF. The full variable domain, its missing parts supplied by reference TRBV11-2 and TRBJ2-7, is EAGVAQSPRYKIIEKRQSVAFWCNPISGHATLYWYQQILGQGPKLLIQFQNNGVVDDSQLPKDRFSAERLKGVDSTLKIQPAKLEDSAVYLCASSSQTGGLYEQYFGPGTRLTVT.

The CDR3 protein is CASSSQGPYTEAFF. CDR3 sequence (DNA): TGCGCCAGCAGCTCCCAGGGCCCTTACACTGAAGCTTTCTTT. The chain has TRBV5-1 and TRBJ1-1; a possible D gene is TRBD1 (5 bases). V gave up 3 bases and J gave up 3 bases, with 12 bases separating them. This CDR3 spans 14 amino acids. Per the germline V gene, CDR1 is SGHRS and CDR2 is YFSETQ.

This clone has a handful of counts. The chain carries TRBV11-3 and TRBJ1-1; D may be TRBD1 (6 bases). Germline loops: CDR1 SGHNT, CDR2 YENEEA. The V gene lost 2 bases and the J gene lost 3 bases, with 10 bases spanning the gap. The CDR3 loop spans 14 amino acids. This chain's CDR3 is CASSLRGKDTEAFF. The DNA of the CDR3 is TGTGCCAGCAGCTTAAGGGGGAAGGACACTGAAGCTTTCTTT.

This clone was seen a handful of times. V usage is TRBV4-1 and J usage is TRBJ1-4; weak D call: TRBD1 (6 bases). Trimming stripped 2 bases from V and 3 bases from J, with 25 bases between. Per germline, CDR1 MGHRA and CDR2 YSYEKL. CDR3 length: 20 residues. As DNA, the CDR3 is TGCGCCAGCAGCCAAACCGGAGGGGTAACGAGGGGGGGAGCTAATGAAAAACTGTTTTTT. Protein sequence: CASSQTGGVTRGGANEKLFF.

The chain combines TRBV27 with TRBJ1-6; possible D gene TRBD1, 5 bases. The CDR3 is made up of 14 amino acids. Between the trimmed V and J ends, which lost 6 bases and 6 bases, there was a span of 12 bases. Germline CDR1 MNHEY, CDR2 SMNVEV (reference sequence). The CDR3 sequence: CASSMTVINSPLHF. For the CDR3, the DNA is TGTGCCAGCAGCATGACAGTTATTAATTCACCCCTCCACTTT.

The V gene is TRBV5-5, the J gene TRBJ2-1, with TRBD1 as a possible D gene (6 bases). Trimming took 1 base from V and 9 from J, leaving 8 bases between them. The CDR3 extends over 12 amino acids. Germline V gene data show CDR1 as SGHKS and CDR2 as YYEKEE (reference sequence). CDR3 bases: TGTGCCAGCAGCTTGACAGGGCGTGAGCAGTTCTTC. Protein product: CASSLTGREQFF.

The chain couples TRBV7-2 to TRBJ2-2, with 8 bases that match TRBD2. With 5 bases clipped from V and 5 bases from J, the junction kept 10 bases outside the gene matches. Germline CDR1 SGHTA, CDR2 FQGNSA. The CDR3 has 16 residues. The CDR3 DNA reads TGTGCCAGCAGCCGGCGCGGGGGGCCGGGGACCGGGGAGCTGTTTTTT. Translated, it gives CASSRRGGPGTGELFF.

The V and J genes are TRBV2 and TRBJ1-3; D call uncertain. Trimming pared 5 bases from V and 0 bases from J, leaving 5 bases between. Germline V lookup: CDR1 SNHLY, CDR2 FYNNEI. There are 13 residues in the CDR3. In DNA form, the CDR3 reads TGTGCCAGCAGTTGGAGCTCTGGAAACACCATATATTTT. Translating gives CASSWSSGNTIYF.

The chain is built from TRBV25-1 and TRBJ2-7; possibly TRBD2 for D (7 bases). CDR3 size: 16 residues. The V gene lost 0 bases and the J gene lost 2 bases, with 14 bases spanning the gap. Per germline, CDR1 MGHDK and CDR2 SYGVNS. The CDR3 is CASSEYSAGATYEQYF. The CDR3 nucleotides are TGTGCCAGCAGTGAATATTCGGCGGGGGCCACCTACGAGCAGTACTTC.

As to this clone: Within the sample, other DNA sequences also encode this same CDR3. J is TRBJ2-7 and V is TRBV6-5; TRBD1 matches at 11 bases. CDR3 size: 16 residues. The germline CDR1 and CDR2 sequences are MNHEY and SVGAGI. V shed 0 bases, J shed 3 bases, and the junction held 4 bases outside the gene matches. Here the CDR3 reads CASSYSGTGGVYEQYF. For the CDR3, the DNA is TGTGCCAGCAGTTACTCTGGGACAGGGGGTGTCTACGAGCAGTACTTC.

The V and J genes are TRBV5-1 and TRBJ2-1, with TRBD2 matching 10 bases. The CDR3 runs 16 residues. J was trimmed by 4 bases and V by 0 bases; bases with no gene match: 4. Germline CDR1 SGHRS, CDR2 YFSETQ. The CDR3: CASSLGGSGGYNEQFF. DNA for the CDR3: TGCGCCAGCAGCTTGGGGGGTAGCGGGGGGTACAATGAGCAGTTCTTC.

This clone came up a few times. The DNA for the CDR3 is TGCGCCAGCAGCCAGGGTACCTCCTACGAGCAGTACTTC. Its protein product is CASSQGTSYEQYF. The J gene is TRBJ2-7, the V gene TRBV10-2, with a weak D call TRBD1 (5 bases). The germline gives CDR1 WSHSY, CDR2 SAAADI. The CDR3 has 13 amino acids. Trimming took 6 bases from V and 0 from J, leaving 9 bases between them.

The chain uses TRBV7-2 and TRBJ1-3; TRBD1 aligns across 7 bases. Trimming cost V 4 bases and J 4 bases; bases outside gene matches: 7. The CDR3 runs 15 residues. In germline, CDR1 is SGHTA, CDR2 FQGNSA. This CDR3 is CASSSQGSGGNTIYF. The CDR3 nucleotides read TGTGCCAGCAGCTCACAGGGGTCGGGGGGAAACACCATATATTTT.

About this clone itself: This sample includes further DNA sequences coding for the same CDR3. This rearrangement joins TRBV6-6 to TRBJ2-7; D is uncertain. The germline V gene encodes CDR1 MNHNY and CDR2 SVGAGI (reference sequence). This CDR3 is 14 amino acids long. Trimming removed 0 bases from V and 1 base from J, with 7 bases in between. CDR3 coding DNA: TGTGCCAGCAGTTACTCGGCAGGTTCCTACGAGCAGTACTTC. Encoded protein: CASSYSAGSYEQYF.

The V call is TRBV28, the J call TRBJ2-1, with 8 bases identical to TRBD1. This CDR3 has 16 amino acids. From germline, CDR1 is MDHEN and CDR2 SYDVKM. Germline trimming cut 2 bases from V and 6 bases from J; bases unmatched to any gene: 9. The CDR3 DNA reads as TGTGCCAGCAGTTTAGGGGGAGGACAGGGACTCAATGAGCAGTTCTTC. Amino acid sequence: CASSLGGGQGLNEQFF.

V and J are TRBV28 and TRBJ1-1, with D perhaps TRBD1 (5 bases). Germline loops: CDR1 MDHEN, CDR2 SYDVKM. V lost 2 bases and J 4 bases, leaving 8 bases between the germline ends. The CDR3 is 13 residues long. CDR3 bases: TGTGCCAGCAGTTTAGCAGGGATCACTGAAGCTTTCTTT. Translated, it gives CASSLAGITEAFF.